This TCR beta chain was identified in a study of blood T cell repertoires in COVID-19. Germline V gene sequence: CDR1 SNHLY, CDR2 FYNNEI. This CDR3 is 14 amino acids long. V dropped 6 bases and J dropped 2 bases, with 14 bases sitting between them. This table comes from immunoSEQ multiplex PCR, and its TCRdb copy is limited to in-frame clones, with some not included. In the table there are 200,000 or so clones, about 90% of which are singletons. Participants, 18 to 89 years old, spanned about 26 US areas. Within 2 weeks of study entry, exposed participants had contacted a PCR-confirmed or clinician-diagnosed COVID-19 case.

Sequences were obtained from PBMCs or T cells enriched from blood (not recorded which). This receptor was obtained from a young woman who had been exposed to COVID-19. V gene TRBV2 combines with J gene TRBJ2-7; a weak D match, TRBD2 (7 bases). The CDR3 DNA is TGTGCCAGCAGCCCCCCCGGGGGGCCCTACGAGCAGTACTTC. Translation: CASSPPGGPYEQYF.